The following is a TCR beta chain sequence with its context. The source of the sample is a study of blood T cell repertoires in COVID-19. Overall study context: Acute-phase and convalescent COVID-19 samples originated in the United States, Italy and Spain. Sample material is recorded as cDNA or gDNA derived from T cells, B-cell-depleted T cells, or PBMCs.

In the original analysis: How many nucleated cells were present was estimated from reference gene primer amplification. Generated by immunoSEQ multiplex PCR, the TCRdb table keeps only in-frame clones and is missing some. The DNA gave D and trimming, while V, J and clone size come from that table. The sample gives a few hundred thousand clones, 75% to 85% of which show up once; around 14% is in the top ten. The trim removed 2 bases at V and 6 bases at J, leaving 6 bases unmatched. The CDR3 contains 16 residues. CDR1 and CDR2 (germline): SGHVS, FQNEAQ. This TCR came from a human donor in a cohort sampled during active COVID-19. Material for sequencing was peripheral blood. The rearrangement links TRBV7-8 to TRBJ2-1; 11 positions agree with TRBD1. For the CDR3, the DNA is TGTGCCAGCAGCTTACGATCCGGGACAGGGGGCAATGAGCAGTTCTTC. It is translated as CASSLRSGTGGNEQFF.